Described below is a single T cell receptor (beta chain) sequence and its context. Profiling relied on immunoSEQ multiplex PCR, and the TCRdb table lists in-frame clones only, not all of them. The table lists 220,000 or so clones, approximately 84% of them singletons. The CDR3 runs to 14 residues. The V end was cut by 6 bases, the J end by 1 base, with 12 bases between. From germline, CDR1 is KGHSH and CDR2 LQKENI. The sample is drawn from a study of blood T cell repertoires in COVID-19. The source material was peripheral blood. The V and J genes are TRBV18 and TRBJ1-1; D remains unclear. The sequence came from an older woman with acute or convalescent COVID-19. This CDR3 reads CASSPYVQNTEAFF. The CDR3 DNA reads as TGTGCCAGCTCCCCGTACGTACAGAACACTGAAGCTTTCTTT.